The entry that follows covers one T cell receptor (beta chain) sequence. The antigen remains unidentified. Since a much larger clone is just one base distant, this may be a read error. This entry comes from a study of tumor-infiltrating lymphocytes in primary liver carcinoma. Unsorted bulk tissue of about 17-32 mg yielded co-extracted RNA and DNA. Each of the tumor samples contained in excess of 80% viable tumor cells. Germline CDR1 SGHRS, CDR2 YFSETQ. This CDR3 has 14 amino acids. Synthesis of TCR beta cDNA was carried out from 450 to 650 ng total RNA with a constant-region primer. What produced the TCR beta libraries was three nested multiplex PCR rounds using slightly modified ARM-PCR. The two initial PCR rounds, roughly 11 cycles each, used TRBV1-TRBV30 forward and C-beta reverse primers. TCRdb re-derived calls from the multiplex PCR reads in MiXCR, one entry per CDR3 protein. Here the sample spans 95,000 to 150,000 distinct CDR3 sequences, 64% being singletons.

General study findings and limits: Tumor top-250-clone fraction significantly exceeded that of blood (p = 0.039).

The TCR sequence derives from a woman aged 55-69 years with primary liver carcinoma and hepatitis B virus infection. The rearrangement links TRBV5-1 to TRBJ1-1, with D possibly TRBD1 on 5 matching bases. The specimen was liver tumor tissue from sampling region 3. Subset: tumor region T3, left-lateral pole. The CDR3 coding sequence is TGCGCCGGCAGCTGGGGCAGGGTAAACACTGAAGCTTTCTTT. It specifies CAGSWGRVNTEAFF.